Here is one T cell receptor (beta chain) with its context. This entry belongs to a study of regulatory and conventional T cells in RAG deficiency. Here immunoSEQ multiplex PCR was the method, and the copy in TCRdb shows in-frame clones only, minus some. In the table there are 30,000 to 35,000 clones, about 78% of which are singletons. Conventional CD4+ T cells were sorted from blood as CD25-low CD127-high cells. These sequences were also reported in another study, on regulatory T cells. That report adds: Amplification used 52 TRBV primers and 13 TRBJ primers.

The TCR comes from a human donor in good health. Input material: CD4+ effector T cells sorted from blood.

The CDR3 DNA reads as TGCGCCAGCAGCGGGGACAGGGCGGGTGAGCAGTACTTC. This translates into CASSGDRAGEQYF. The chain employs TRBV5-1 and TRBJ2-7; 9 nucleotides align to TRBD1. Germline trimming cut 4 bases from V and 7 bases from J; bases unmatched to any gene: 6. The CDR3 covers 13 residues. CDR1 is SGHRS and CDR2 is YFSETQ in the germline V gene.